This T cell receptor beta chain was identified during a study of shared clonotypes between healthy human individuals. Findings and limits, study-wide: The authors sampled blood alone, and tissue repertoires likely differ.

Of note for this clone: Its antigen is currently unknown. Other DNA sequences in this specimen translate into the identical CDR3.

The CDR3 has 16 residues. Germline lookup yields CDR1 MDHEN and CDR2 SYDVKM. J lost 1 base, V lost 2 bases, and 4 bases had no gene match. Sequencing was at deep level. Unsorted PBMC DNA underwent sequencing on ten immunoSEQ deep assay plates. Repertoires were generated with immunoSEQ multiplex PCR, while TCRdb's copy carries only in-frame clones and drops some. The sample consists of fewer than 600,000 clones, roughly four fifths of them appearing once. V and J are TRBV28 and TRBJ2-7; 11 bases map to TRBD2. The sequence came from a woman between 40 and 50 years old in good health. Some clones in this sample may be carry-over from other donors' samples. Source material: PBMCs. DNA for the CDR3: TGTGCCAGCAGTTTACTAGGGACTAGCGGTTCCTACGAGCAGTACTTC. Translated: CASSLLGTSGSYEQYF.